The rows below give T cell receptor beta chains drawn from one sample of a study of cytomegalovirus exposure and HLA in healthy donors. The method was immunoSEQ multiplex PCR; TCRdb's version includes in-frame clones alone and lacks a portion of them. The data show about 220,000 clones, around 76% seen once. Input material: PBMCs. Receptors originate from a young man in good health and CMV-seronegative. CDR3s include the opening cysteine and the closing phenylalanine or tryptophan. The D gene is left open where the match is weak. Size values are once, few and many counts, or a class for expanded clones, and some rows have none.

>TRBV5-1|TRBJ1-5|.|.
TGCGCCAGCAGTAGCGGGTTGGTTATCGGGGGCCCCCAGCATTTT
CASSSGLVIGGPQHF
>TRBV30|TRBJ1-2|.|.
TGTGCCTGGAGGAGAAGGACACCGAATAACTATGGCTACACCTTC
CAWRRRTPNNYGYTF
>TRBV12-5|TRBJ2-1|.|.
TGTGCTAGTGGTTTGGTACTGGGGGCAGCTTCCTACAATGAGCAGTTCTTC
CASGLVLGAASYNEQFF
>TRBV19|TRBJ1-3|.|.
TGTGCCAGTAGTATATGGGAGGGGACCCCCATATATTTT
CASSIWEGTPIYF
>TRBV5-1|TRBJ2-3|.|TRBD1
TGCGCCAGCAGCTTGGCCGGGACAGGGGGAGATACGCAGTATTTT
CASSLAGTGGDTQYF
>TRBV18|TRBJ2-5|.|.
TGTGCCAGCTCACCGTTCGACGGCCAGGGGGGTGAGACCCAGTACTTC
CASSPFDGQGGETQYF
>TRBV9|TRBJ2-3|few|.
TGTGCCAGCATCCTCCGGGACTTGCTTACAGATACGCAGTATTTT
CASILRDLLTDTQYF
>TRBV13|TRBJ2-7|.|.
TGTGCCAGCAGCTTAGGCGCACAGGGTATTTTGTACGAGCAGTACTTC
CASSLGAQGILYEQYF
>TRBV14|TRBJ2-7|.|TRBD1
TGTGCCAGCAGCCGGGGACAGGGGTTTTCCTACGAGCAGTACTTC
CASSRGQGFSYEQYF
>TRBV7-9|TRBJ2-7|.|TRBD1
TGTGCCAGCAGCGCATCCGGGACAGGGCGCCCCTTGAGCTCCTACGAGCAGTACTTC
CASSASGTGRPLSSYEQYF
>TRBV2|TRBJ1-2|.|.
TGTGCCAGCTGGGGCGGCCGGGAGTATGGCTACACCTTC
CASWGGREYGYTF
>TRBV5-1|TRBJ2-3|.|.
TGCGCCAGCAGCTTGTTTAAAGATACGCAGTATTTT
CASSLFKDTQYF
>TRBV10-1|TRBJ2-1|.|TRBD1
TGCGCCAGCGGGACAGTCAACAATGAGCAGTTCTTC
CASGTVNNEQFF
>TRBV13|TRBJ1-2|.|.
TGTGCCAGCAGCCCCCAAGTAGGCAGGAATGACTATGGCTACACCTTC
CASSPQVGRNDYGYTF
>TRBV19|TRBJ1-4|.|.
TGTGCCAGTAGTGCACAGGGAACATTTGAAAAACTGTTTTTT
CASSAQGTFEKLFF
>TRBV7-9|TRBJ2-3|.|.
TGTTCCAGCAGCTTAAGTGGGGGCGGGACAGATACGCAGTATTTT
CSSSLSGGGTDTQYF
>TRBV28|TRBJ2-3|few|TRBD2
TGTGCCAGCAGTTCGGGCGCTAGCGGGAGTAGCACAGATACGCAGTATTTT
CASSSGASGSSTDTQYF
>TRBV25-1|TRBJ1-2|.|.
TGTGCCAGCAGTGAAAGGGCCAGGGCCTATGGCTACACCTTC
CASSERARAYGYTF
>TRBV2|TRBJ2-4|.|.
TGTGCCAGCAGTGCACCCGGGGTAGCGGTAGTAGCCAAAAACATTCAGTACTTC
CASSAPGVAVVAKNIQYF
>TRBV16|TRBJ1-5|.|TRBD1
TGTGCCAGCAGCCAATCGATCCGACAGGGTGGTCAGCCCCAGCATTTT
CASSQSIRQGGQPQHF
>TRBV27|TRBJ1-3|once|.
TGTGCCAGCAGTTTATCGAGGGCTCTCTCTGGAAACACCATATATTTT
CASSLSRALSGNTIYF
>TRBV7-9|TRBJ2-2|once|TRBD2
TGTGCCAGCAGCGACGGACTAGCGGGAGTATTGACCGGGGAGCTGTTTTTT
CASSDGLAGVLTGELFF
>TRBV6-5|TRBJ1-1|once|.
TGTGCCATAAGTCGGGCCAGGGGTGACACTGAAGCTTTCTTT
CAISRARGDTEAFF
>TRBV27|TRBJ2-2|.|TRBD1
TGTGCCAGCAGTTTGGGGACAGGGAGCACCGGGGAGCTGTTTTTT
CASSLGTGSTGELFF